The 21 T cell receptor beta chains presented below share a single source sample, sequenced in a study of shared clonotypes between healthy human individuals. Terminally differentiated effector memory CD45RA+ cells were excluded by CCR7 positive selection of CD45RO-negative cells. Sequencing used immunoSEQ multiplex PCR; TCRdb keeps in-frame clones, though not all of them. This repertoire shows 450,000 to 700,000 clones, 95% found once; its top ten account for over 0.09%. Sequenced: naive CD8+ T cells sorted from blood. The receptor set was obtained from a woman younger than 45 in good health.

The chain couples TRBV10-2 to TRBJ2-3; the match to TRBD1 covers 8 bases. The CDR3 extends over 15 amino acids. In germline, CDR1 is WSHSY, CDR2 SAAADI. V shed 9 bases, J shed 0 bases, and the junction held 8 bases outside the gene matches. The CDR3 region is CARETGGGSTDTQYF. CDR3 nucleotide sequence: TGCGCCAGGGAAACAGGGGGAGGTAGCACAGATACGCAGTATTTT.

V usage is TRBV6-5 and J usage is TRBJ2-2, with 8 bases identical to TRBD1. The CDR3 has 14 amino acids. V trimming: 6 bases; J trimming: 6 bases; junction bases outside the gene matches: 6. Germline CDR1 is MNHEY and CDR2 is SVGAGI. CDR3 protein: CASSLGRGPGELFF. CDR3 in DNA: TGTGCCAGCAGCTTAGGCAGGGGGCCCGGGGAGCTGTTTTTT.

This sequence joins TRBV28 and TRBJ2-5; D is possibly TRBD2 (6 bases). The J call is doubtful: the DNA matches TRBJ2-7 better. The CDR3 contains 14 residues. Germline-derived CDR1 and CDR2 are MDHEN and SYDVKM. The CDR3 spells CASRLAASSYEQYF. In DNA, the CDR3 is TGTGCCAGCCGATTAGCGGCAAGCTCCTACGAGCAGTACTTC.

The rearrangement uses TRBV29-1 and TRBJ2-1; 7 nucleotides agree with TRBD1. The trim removed 6 bases at V and 0 bases at J, leaving 5 bases unmatched. This CDR3 contains 14 residues. Germline-derived CDR1 and CDR2 are SQVTM and ANQGSEA. The CDR3 DNA reads as TGCAGCGTGATCCGGGACAGCTCCTACAATGAGCAGTTCTTC. Its translation is CSVIRDSSYNEQFF.

V is TRBV6-1 and J is TRBJ2-7; no definite D call. The V end was cut by 0 bases, the J end by 4 bases, with 16 bases between. The germline CDR1 and CDR2 sequences are MNHNS and SASEGT. This CDR3 is 16 amino acids long. The CDR3 DNA follows: TGTGCCAGCAGTGAAGCTCCGCGGCCAGGATCATACGAGCAGTACTTC. It specifies CASSEAPRPGSYEQYF.

This clone was recorded only once. The J gene is TRBJ2-5, the V gene TRBV4-1; the D is unclear. Trimming removed 2 bases from V and 0 bases from J, with 10 bases in between. There are 15 residues in the CDR3. Germline V gene data show CDR1 as MGHRA and CDR2 as YSYEKL. CDR3 in DNA: TGCGCCAGCAGCCAACGCGGAGCTTACCAAGAGACCCAGTACTTC. The encoded protein is CASSQRGAYQETQYF.

The rearrangement links TRBV4-1 to TRBJ2-7; 7 nucleotides match TRBD2. This CDR3 contains 16 residues. Trimming took 4 bases from V and 6 from J; bases not matched to a gene: 15. Germline CDR1 MGHRA, CDR2 YSYEKL. The CDR3 DNA is TGCGCCAGCAGCCCCCGAATTGGGGAGGGGCTAACCGAGCAGTACTTC. This sequence encodes CASSPRIGEGLTEQYF.

This clone is a singleton in its sample. The same CDR3 also results from other DNA sequences found in this sample. This chain links TRBV5-1 with TRBJ2-7; either TRBD1 or TRBD2 may fit D (5 bases each). Germline V gene lookup returns CDR1 SGHRS and CDR2 YFSETQ. There are 12 residues in the CDR3. V was cut by 0 bases and J by 6 bases, with 7 bases left in between. CDR3 protein: CASSLGGVEQYF. The DNA of the CDR3 is TGCGCCAGCAGCTTGGGAGGGGTCGAGCAGTACTTC.

The rearrangement links TRBV5-6 to TRBJ1-1; D uncertain. V was pared by 0 bases and J by 4 bases, with 7 bases between. Germline CDR1 SGHDT, CDR2 YYEEEE. The length of the CDR3 is 13 residues. The CDR3 DNA reads TGTGCCAGCAGCTTGGCTGGGGTCACTGAAGCTTTCTTT. It yields the protein CASSLAGVTEAFF. The complete variable domain, with remaining parts taken from reference TRBV5-6 and TRBJ1-1, reads DAGVTQSPTHLIKTRGQQVTLRCSPKSGHDTVSWYQQALGQGPQFIFQYYEEEERQRGNFPDRFSGHQFPNYSSELNVNALLLGDSALYLCASSLAGVTEAFFGQGTRLTVV.

Details on this clone: Other DNA sequences in the sample encode the same CDR3. The J gene is TRBJ2-7, the V gene TRBV6-5; tentative D call: TRBD1 (5 bases). This CDR3 is built from 13 residues. Germline CDR1 MNHEY, CDR2 SVGAGI. V lost 5 bases and J lost 1, with 9 bases in between. DNA of the CDR3: TGTGCCAGCAGTCCTGACAGATCCTACGAGCAGTACTTC. Translation: CASSPDRSYEQYF.

The chain uses TRBV5-6 and TRBJ2-5; TRBD1 aligns across 8 bases. TRBJ2-7 explains the end of the DNA better; the J call may be wrong. The CDR3 is 13 residues long. Looked up from germline, CDR1 is SGHDT and CDR2 is YYEEEE. CDR3 DNA sequence: TGTGCCAGCAGCGCCGGGACAGGTGGCGAGCAGTACTTC. Translating it yields CASSAGTGGEQYF.

The chain recombines TRBV27 with TRBJ2-7, with D uncertain. Germline lookup yields CDR1 MNHEY and CDR2 SMNVEV (reference sequence). The CDR3 sequence is 15 residues long. Trimming pared 7 bases from V and 2 bases from J, leaving 18 bases between. CDR3 protein: CASTNPREVPYEQYF. CDR3 nucleotide sequence: TGTGCCAGCACTAACCCCCGTGAGGTGCCCTACGAGCAGTACTTC.

The chain links TRBV9 to TRBJ2-3, with 14 bases lining up with TRBD2. Looked up from germline, CDR1 is SGDLS and CDR2 is YYNGEE. V trimming: 3 bases; J trimming: 4 bases; junction bases outside the gene matches: 10. This CDR3 is built from 18 residues. The CDR3: CASSEPPGLAGVADTQYF. Written as DNA, the CDR3 is TGTGCCAGCAGCGAGCCTCCGGGACTAGCGGGAGTGGCAGATACGCAGTATTTT.

The chain is built from TRBV6-5 and TRBJ1-2; no reliable D call. The CDR3 sequence is 15 residues long. V shed 2 bases and J shed 5 bases, with 15 bases lying between them. Germline values: CDR1 MNHEY, CDR2 SVGAGI. This CDR3 reads CASSYGPEGSYGYTF. DNA for the CDR3: TGTGCCAGCAGTTACGGGCCAGAAGGGAGTTATGGCTACACCTTC.

This chain links TRBV5-6 with TRBJ2-1; D may be TRBD1 (5 bases). The CDR3 totals 13 residues. CDR1 is SGHDT and CDR2 is YYEEEE in the germline V gene. Trimming removed 3 bases from V and 5 bases from J, with 9 bases in between. The CDR3 DNA reads as TGTGCCAGCAGCTGGAGACAGCACAATGAGCAGTTCTTC. It yields the protein CASSWRQHNEQFF.

V gene TRBV4-1 combines with J gene TRBJ1-2; D unresolved. The CDR3 covers 17 residues. V was pared by 0 bases and J by 0 bases, with 14 bases between. The germline V gene has CDR1 MGHRA and CDR2 YSYEKL. CDR3 loop: CASSQDPGREANYGYTF. CDR3 nucleotide sequence: TGCGCCAGCAGCCAAGATCCCGGGCGGGAAGCTAACTATGGCTACACCTTC.

This chain links TRBV29-1 with TRBJ2-2, with 8 bases aligning to TRBD2. The CDR3 totals 15 residues. Germline V lookup: CDR1 SQVTM, CDR2 ANQGSEA. J was trimmed by 2 bases and V by 1 base; bases with no gene match: 3. CDR3 sequence (DNA): TGCAGCGTTGAAGTAGCGGGATATAACACCGGGGAGCTGTTTTTT. It encodes CSVEVAGYNTGELFF.

The chain recombines TRBV6-4 with TRBJ2-5, with TRBD1 matching 9 bases. V lost 5 bases, J lost 2 bases, and 9 bases stayed unmatched. In germline, CDR1 is MRHNA, CDR2 SNTAGT. There are 16 residues in the CDR3. CDR3 protein: CASSTTGGLCQETQYF. CDR3 DNA sequence: TGTGCCAGCAGTACGACAGGGGGTTTATGTCAAGAGACCCAGTACTTC.

The CDR3 loop reads CASKGPDNEKLFF. As DNA, the CDR3 is TGTGCCAGCAAAGGTCCAGATAATGAAAAACTGTTTTTT. V and J are TRBV2 and TRBJ1-4; D ambiguous. Germline V gives CDR1 SNHLY, CDR2 FYNNEI. This CDR3 has 13 residues. V shed 7 bases and J shed 4 bases, with 10 bases lying between them.

The CDR3 is CASSVGTSGKRETQYF. CDR3 nucleotides: TGTGCCAGCAGTGTCGGGACTAGCGGGAAACGGGAGACCCAGTACTTC. The chain uses TRBV27 and TRBJ2-5; 13 bases are a match to TRBD2. CDR3 length: 16 amino acids. V dropped 5 bases and J dropped 5; count of bases not matched to a gene: 8. Germline loops: CDR1 MNHEY, CDR2 SMNVEV (reference sequence).

This chain uses TRBV30 with TRBJ2-7; TRBD2 agrees at 11 bases. Germline V gene lookup returns CDR1 GTSNPN and CDR2 SVGIG (reference sequence). J lost 5 bases, V lost 1 base, and 7 bases had no gene match. This CDR3 contains 15 residues. Here the CDR3 reads CAWSGAGTSGNEQYF. In nucleotides, the CDR3 is TGTGCCTGGAGTGGGGCCGGGACTAGCGGAAACGAGCAGTACTTC.